Sequencing of this T cell receptor (beta chain) was carried out in a study of blood T cell repertoires in COVID-19. Study-wide background: Specimens from acute and convalescent COVID-19 originated in the United States, Italy and Spain. The cDNA or gDNA used as material had been derived from T cells, B-cell-depleted T cells, or PBMCs.

Per the authors' pipeline: Reference gene primer amplification in the assay estimated nucleated cell counts. Clones were sequenced by immunoSEQ multiplex PCR, and TCRdb holds only the in-frame ones, with some missing. That table supplies the V and J calls and clone size; D and trimming were determined from the DNA. The sample includes roughly 250,000 clones, roughly 82% of them seen just once. Per germline, CDR1 LGHDT and CDR2 YNNKEL (reference sequence). The CDR3 loop spans 13 amino acids. Trimming took off 2 bases at V and 2 bases at J, with 6 bases between the two ends. The V gene is TRBV3-1 (or the pseudogene TRBV3-2), the J gene TRBJ1-2; D is unclear. The specimen sequenced was peripheral blood. This receptor was identified in a woman in her 70s with acute or convalescent COVID-19. CDR3 amino acids: CASSQTPNYGYTF. The CDR3 DNA reads TGTGCCAGCAGCCAAACACCGAACTATGGCTACACCTTC.